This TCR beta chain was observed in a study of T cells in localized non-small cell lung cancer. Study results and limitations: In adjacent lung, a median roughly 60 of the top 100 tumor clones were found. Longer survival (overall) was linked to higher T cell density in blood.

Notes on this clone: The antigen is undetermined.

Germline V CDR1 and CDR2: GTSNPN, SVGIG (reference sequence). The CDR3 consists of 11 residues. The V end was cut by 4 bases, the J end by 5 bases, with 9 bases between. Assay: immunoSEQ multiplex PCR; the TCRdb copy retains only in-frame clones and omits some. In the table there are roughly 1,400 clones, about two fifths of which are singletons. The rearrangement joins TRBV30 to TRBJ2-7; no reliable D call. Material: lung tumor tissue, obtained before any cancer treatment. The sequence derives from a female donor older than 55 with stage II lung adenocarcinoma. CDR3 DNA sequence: TGTGCCTGGACTAGGCGGCACGAGCAGTACTTC. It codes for CAWTRRHEQYF.